Below, 5 T cell receptor beta chains from the same sample are listed, as sequenced in a study of T cell responses to AZD1222 COVID-19 vaccine. Method: immunoSEQ multiplex PCR; TCRdb's copy keeps in-frame clones and lacks some. Seen here are 150,000 to 200,000 clones, 85% to 95% observed once, and the top ten hold roughly 9.2%. The sequenced sample was peripheral blood, obtained on day 0 of AZD1222 vaccination. These receptors originate from an adult in good health.

CDR3 in amino acids: CASSGTSGRIQKDEQFF. CDR3 nucleotide sequence: TGTGCCAGCAGCGGGACTAGCGGGAGGATTCAAAAGGATGAGCAGTTCTTC. The chain uses TRBV9 and TRBJ2-1; 14 bases are shared with TRBD2. The CDR3 consists of 17 residues. From germline, CDR1 is SGDLS and CDR2 YYNGEE. J gave up 8 bases and V 3 bases, and 10 bases lay outside the gene matches.

The table lists this clone with a few counts. The J gene is TRBJ2-1, the V gene TRBV28; possibly TRBD1 for D (6 bases). The CDR3 has 14 amino acids. From germline, CDR1 is MDHEN and CDR2 SYDVKM. The V and J ends lost 6 bases and 5 bases respectively, with 14 bases between them. CDR3 DNA: TGTGCCAGCAGGTACAGGGAAGGGGACAATGAGCAGTTCTTC. Translating gives CASRYREGDNEQFF.

The CDR3 sequence: CASSTPGTSVLTDTQYF. The DNA for the CDR3 is TGTGCCAGCAGCACGCCCGGGACTAGCGTTTTGACAGATACGCAGTATTTT. V is TRBV5-4 and J is TRBJ2-3, with 10 bases matching TRBD2. The CDR3 contains 17 residues. Trimming took 4 bases from V and 3 from J; bases not matched to a gene: 11. CDR1 SGHNT and CDR2 YYREEE come from the germline V gene (reference sequence).

This chain uses TRBV6-5 with TRBJ1-6; D ambiguous. The CDR3 consists of 13 residues. Trimming pared 6 bases from V and 8 bases from J, leaving 11 bases between. Germline V lookup: CDR1 MNHEY, CDR2 SVGAGI. CDR3 DNA: TGTGCCAGCAGGGCTAGACTTGATTCACCCCTCCACTTT. Its protein product is CASRARLDSPLHF.

This chain uses TRBV6-1 with TRBJ1-5, with D uncertain. Germline V gives CDR1 MNHNS, CDR2 SASEGT. V was pared by 3 bases and J by 0 bases, with 6 bases between. The CDR3 is 14 residues long. In DNA form, the CDR3 reads TGTGCCAGCAGTGAGGGGAATAGCAATCAGCCCCAGCATTTT. Its translation: CASSEGNSNQPQHF.